These 5 T cell receptor beta chains came from one sample sequenced in a study of blood T cell repertoires in COVID-19. Measured with immunoSEQ multiplex PCR; TCRdb has only the in-frame clones, and not every one. Seen here are over 100,000 clones, 81% observed once, and the top ten hold 8.4%. Source material: peripheral blood. The source is a woman aged 55-70 years with active or convalescent COVID-19.

This clone was recorded only once. The V call is TRBV5-1, the J call TRBJ2-1; 8 positions agree with TRBD1. V trimming: 4 bases; J trimming: 4 bases; junction bases outside the gene matches: 7. Germline V CDR1 and CDR2: SGHRS, YFSETQ. This CDR3 is 15 amino acids long. CDR3 amino acids: CASSPGTGFYNEQFF. CDR3 DNA: TGCGCCAGCAGCCCTGGGACAGGATTTTACAATGAGCAGTTCTTC.

This clone was counted a few times. This chain connects TRBV28 to TRBJ2-7, with D possibly matching TRBD1 (6 bases). The CDR3 runs 19 residues. Germline loops: CDR1 MDHEN, CDR2 SYDVKM. V was trimmed by 2 bases and J by 2 bases, leaving 25 bases between them. The CDR3 is CASSLSRGRGTLGPYEQYF. CDR3 bases: TGTGCCAGCAGTTTAAGCAGGGGTAGGGGTACGTTAGGGCCCTACGAGCAGTACTTC. Drawing the rest from reference TRBV28 and TRBJ2-7, the complete variable domain is DVKVTQSSRYLVKRTGEKVFLECVQDMDHENMFWYRQDPGLGLRLIYFSYDVKMKEKGDIPEGYSVSREKKERFSLILESASTNQTSMYLCASSLSRGRGTLGPYEQYFGPGTRLTVT.

The CDR3 DNA is TGTGCCAGCAGTCCAGGGCCAGGCGAGCAGTACGTC. It encodes CASSPGPGEQYV. V usage is TRBV3-1 (or the pseudogene TRBV3-2) and J usage is TRBJ2-7; D may be TRBD1 (5 bases). V gave up 6 bases and J gave up 6 bases, with 12 bases separating them. CDR1 is LGHDT, CDR2 YNNKEL, per germline (reference sequence). The CDR3 runs 12 residues.

The CDR3 sequence is CASSIRGSDTEAFF. The CDR3 nucleotides read TGTGCCAGTAGTATCAGGGGCTCGGACACTGAAGCTTTCTTT. J is TRBJ1-1 and V is TRBV19, with D perhaps matching TRBD1 (6 bases). Trimming took off 3 bases at V and 3 bases at J, with 11 bases between the two ends. Germline CDR1 LNHDA, CDR2 SQIVND (reference sequence). The CDR3 runs to 14 residues.

V usage is TRBV27 and J usage is TRBJ1-1; 9 bases map to TRBD1. CDR1 is MNHEY, CDR2 SMNVEV, per germline (reference sequence). The junction had 7 bases not matched to a gene; V was cut back by 6 bases and J by 5 bases. There are 14 residues in the CDR3. The CDR3 nucleotides are TGTGCCAGCAGGTTACAGGGGGCGGGTACTGAAGCTTTCTTT. It yields the protein CASRLQGAGTEAFF.